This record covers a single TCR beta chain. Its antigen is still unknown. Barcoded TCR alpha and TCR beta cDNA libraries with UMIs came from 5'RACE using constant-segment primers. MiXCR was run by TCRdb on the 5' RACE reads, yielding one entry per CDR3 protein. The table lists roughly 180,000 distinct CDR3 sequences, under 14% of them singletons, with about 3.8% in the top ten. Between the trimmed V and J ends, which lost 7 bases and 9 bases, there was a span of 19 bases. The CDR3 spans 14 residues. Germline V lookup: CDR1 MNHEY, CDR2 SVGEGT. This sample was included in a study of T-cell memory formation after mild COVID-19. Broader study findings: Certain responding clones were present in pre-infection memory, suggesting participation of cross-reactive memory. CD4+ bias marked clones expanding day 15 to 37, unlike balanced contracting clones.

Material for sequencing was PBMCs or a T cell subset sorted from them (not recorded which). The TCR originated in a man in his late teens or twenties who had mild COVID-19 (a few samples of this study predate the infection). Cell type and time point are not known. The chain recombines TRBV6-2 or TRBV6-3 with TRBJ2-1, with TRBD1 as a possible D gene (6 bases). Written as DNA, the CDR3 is TGTGCCAGCATGTCCGGCAGGGGAGTTCCTGAGCAGTTCTTC. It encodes CASMSGRGVPEQFF.